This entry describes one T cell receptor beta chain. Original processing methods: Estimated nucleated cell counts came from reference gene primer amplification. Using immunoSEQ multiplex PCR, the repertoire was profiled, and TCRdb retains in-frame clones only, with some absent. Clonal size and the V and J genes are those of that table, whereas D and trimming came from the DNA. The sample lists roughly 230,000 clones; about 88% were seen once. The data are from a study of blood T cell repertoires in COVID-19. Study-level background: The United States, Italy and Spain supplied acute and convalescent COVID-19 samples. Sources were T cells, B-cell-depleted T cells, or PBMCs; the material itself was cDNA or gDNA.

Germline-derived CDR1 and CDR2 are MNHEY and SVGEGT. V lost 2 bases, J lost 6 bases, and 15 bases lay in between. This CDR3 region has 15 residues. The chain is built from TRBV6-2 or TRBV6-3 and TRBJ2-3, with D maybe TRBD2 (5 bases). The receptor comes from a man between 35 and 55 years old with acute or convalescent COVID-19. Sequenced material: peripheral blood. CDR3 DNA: TGTGCCAGCAGTTACGGACGGGGATTCGCGGATACGCAGTATTTT. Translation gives CASSYGRGFADTQYF.